This T cell receptor (beta chain) originates from a study of control samples from healthy donors and cancer patients. Repertoires were generated with immunoSEQ multiplex PCR, while TCRdb's copy carries only in-frame clones and drops some. The repertoire includes some 140,000 clones, approximately 96% of them detected once, and about 5.6% sits in the top ten. Trimming took 3 bases from V and 4 from J; bases not matched to a gene: 1. Germline V gene data show CDR1 as SNHLY and CDR2 as FYNNEI. This CDR3 region has 14 residues. Sequenced: blood. The receptor was isolated from a man between 40 and 49 years old in good health. V is TRBV2 and J is TRBJ1-4; 8 bases are shared with TRBD1. The CDR3 DNA follows: TGTGCCAGCAGTGACACAGGGGGTAATGAAAAACTGTTTTTT. It specifies CASSDTGGNEKLFF.